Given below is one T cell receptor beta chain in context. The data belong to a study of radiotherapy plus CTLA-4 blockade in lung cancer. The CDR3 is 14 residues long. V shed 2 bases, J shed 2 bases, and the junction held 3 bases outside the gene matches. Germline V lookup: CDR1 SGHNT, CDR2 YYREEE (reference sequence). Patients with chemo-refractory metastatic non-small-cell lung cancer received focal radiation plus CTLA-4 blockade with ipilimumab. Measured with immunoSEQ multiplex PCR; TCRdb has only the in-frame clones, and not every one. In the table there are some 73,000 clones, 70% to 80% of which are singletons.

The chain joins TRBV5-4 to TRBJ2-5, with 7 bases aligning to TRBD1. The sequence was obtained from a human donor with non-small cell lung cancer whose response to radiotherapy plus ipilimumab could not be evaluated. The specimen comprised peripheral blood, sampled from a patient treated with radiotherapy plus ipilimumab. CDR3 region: CASSLNRGQETQYF. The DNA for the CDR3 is TGTGCCAGCAGCTTAAACAGGGGTCAAGAGACCCAGTACTTC.